The clone carrying this T cell receptor beta chain has only one observation. The target antigen is unknown. The PCR was carried out with 60 Vbeta primers and 13 Jbeta primers. Data came from immunoSEQ multiplex PCR; TCRdb stores just in-frame clones and leaves some out. The sample lists around 99,000 clones; less than 85% were seen once. The CDR3 runs 15 residues. V was pared by 4 bases and J by 5 bases, with 15 bases between. The germline gives CDR1 SGHRS, CDR2 YFSETQ. These data belong to a study of cytomegalovirus exposure and HLA in healthy donors. For the study at large: The early release's HLA-typed donors yielded about 85 million unique TCRs. Study results and caveats: Being productive about 87% or about 30% of the time was typical of most TCR beta V segments in an earlier analysis. Cytomegalovirus status was reportedly diagnosed by the classifier with high specificity and sensitivity.

Sequencing was performed on PBMCs. This receptor was obtained from a man younger than 35 in good health and CMV-seronegative. J is TRBJ1-4 and V is TRBV5-1, with D unclear. In DNA form, the CDR3 reads TGCGCCAGCAGCCACCAGTGGGGAGGGAATGAAAAACTGTTTTTT. It yields the protein CASSHQWGGNEKLFF.